The present entry profiles one TCR beta chain with its context. Unique molecular identifiers featured in how the TCRbeta library was prepared. TCRdb reanalysed the PCR reads using MiXCR and keeps one entry per CDR3 protein. In the table there are a few hundred thousand distinct CDR3 sequences, 20% of which are singletons. The data belong to a study of T-cell reconstitution after alpha-beta-depleted transplantation in children. With 6 bases removed from V and 6 bases from J, the gap between germline ends came to 19 bases. Germline CDR1 reads DFQATT; CDR2 reads SNEGSKA (reference sequence). There are 14 residues in the CDR3.

The sequence was collected from a human donor who donated a stem cell graft to a child with acute myeloid leukemia. V is TRBV20-1 and J is TRBJ2-3, with D possibly matching TRBD2 (5 bases). Sequences were derived from PBMCs from the stem cell graft donor, sampled from the stem cell graft. The CDR3 region is CSAKPMAAVDTQYF. Written as DNA, the CDR3 is TGCAGTGCAAAGCCAATGGCAGCGGTTGATACGCAGTATTTT.